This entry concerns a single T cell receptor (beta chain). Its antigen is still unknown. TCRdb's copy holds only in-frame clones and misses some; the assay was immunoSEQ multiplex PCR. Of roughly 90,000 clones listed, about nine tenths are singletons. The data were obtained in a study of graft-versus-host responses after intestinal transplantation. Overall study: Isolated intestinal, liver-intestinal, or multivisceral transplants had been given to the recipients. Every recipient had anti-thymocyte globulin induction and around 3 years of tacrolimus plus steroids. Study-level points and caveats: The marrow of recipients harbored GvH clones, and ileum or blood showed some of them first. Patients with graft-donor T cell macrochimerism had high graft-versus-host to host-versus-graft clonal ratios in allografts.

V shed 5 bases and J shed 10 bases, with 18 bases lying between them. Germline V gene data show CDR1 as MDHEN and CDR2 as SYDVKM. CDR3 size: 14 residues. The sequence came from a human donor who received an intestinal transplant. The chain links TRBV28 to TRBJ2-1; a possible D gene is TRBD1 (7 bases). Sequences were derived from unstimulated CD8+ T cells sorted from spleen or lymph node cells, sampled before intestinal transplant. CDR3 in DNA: TGTGCCAGCAGTCTAAGACAGGGAGGAGGGGAGCAGTTCTTC. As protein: CASSLRQGGGEQFF. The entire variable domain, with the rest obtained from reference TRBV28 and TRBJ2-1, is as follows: DVKVTQSSRYLVKRTGEKVFLECVQDMDHENMFWYRQDPGLGLRLIYFSYDVKMKEKGDIPEGYSVSREKKERFSLILESASTNQTSMYLCASSLRQGGGEQFFGPGTRLTVL.